This T cell receptor beta chain was recorded in a study of Graves' ophthalmopathy and Graves' hyperthyroidism. This clonotype appeared many times. Amplification of TCR beta CDR3 regions used RNA transcripts. Amplification began with first-round RT-PCR using HTBI primers, then second-round multiplex PCR was performed. From the multiplex PCR reads, TCRdb called clonotypes with MiXCR, one entry per CDR3 protein. The sample includes over a million distinct CDR3 sequences, approximately 35% of them seen just once. The CDR3 extends over 15 amino acids. The V and J ends lost 2 bases and 3 bases, in that order; junction bases with no gene match: 6. Germline values: CDR1 LNHNV, CDR2 YYDKDF (reference sequence).

This sequence was found in an adult man with Graves' hyperthyroidism. What was sequenced was peripheral blood or thyroid tissue (not recorded which). This chain joins TRBV15 and TRBJ1-2; TRBD1 matches 7 bases. CDR3 bases: TGTGCCACCAGCAGACCAGACAGGGCCTACTATGGCTACACCTTC. It codes for CATSRPDRAYYGYTF.